This T cell receptor (beta chain) was captured in a study of T cell responses to AZD1222 COVID-19 vaccine. Study results and caveats: Only five or six individuals given AZD1222 were seropositive at baseline.

There are a few counts of this clone. As yet, its antigen is unknown. The germline CDR1 and CDR2 sequences are LGHDT and YNNKEL (reference sequence). The V gene lost 4 bases and the J gene lost 4 bases, with 13 bases spanning the gap. This CDR3 comprises 14 residues. Clones were sequenced by immunoSEQ multiplex PCR, and TCRdb holds only the in-frame ones, with some missing. The sample yields about 100,000 clones, roughly 89% seen once. This chain connects TRBV3-1 (or the pseudogene TRBV3-2) to TRBJ1-1; tentatively, D is TRBD1 (5 bases). This receptor was taken from an adult in good health. The starting material was peripheral blood, obtained on day 0 of AZD1222 vaccination. CDR3 DNA: TGTGCCAGCAGCCTCAGGGTACAGGTCACTGAAGCTTTCTTT. Translating gives CASSLRVQVTEAFF.